This T cell receptor beta chain emerged from a study of HIV-infected children after antiretroviral therapy interruption. Study overall: All children had CD4+ count above 500 and viral load below 50 copies/ml. General study findings and limits: Naive CD4+ sequences overlapped less between time points once interruption began. The CD45RA+ naive sort may contain some EMRA or stem memory cells.

This CDR3 has 15 residues. Trimming pared 2 bases from V and 8 bases from J, leaving 20 bases between. Germline CDR1 is SQVTM and CDR2 is ANQGSEA. This clonotype came up many times. Its antigen is not known. Treatment denoted: PENTA 11 planned treatment interruption arm or continuous ART arm. Participants had taken at least three-drug ART for at least 24 weeks. The TCR library was built from RNA with a 3' RACE protocol and unique molecular identifiers. TCRdb called the 3' RACE reads again in MiXCR, with one record for every CDR3 protein. There are 40,000 to 50,000 distinct CDR3 sequences in the sample; around 4.1% occur only once, and approximately 0.7% lies in the top ten.

This material consisted of CD45RA+ CD4+ T cells from PBMCs, pooled from several time points, taken from a donor given antiretroviral therapy, either interrupted or continuous. Subset denoted: naive CD4+ CD45RA+ CD45RO- T cells. The chain uses TRBV29-1 and TRBJ2-3; tentatively, D is TRBD2 (6 bases). The source is a pool of human donors with HIV. The CDR3 coding sequence is TGCAGCGTTGAAATGGAGGGTCGTCAGTCGGGTACGCAGTATTTT. Its translation: CSVEMEGRQSGTQYF.